This TCR beta chain is drawn from a study of T cell changes during pregnancy in multiple sclerosis. V was shortened by 5 bases and J by 5 bases, with 16 bases between the two germline ends. The CDR3 contains 15 residues. From germline, CDR1 is MNHNS and CDR2 SASEGT. This table comes from immunoSEQ multiplex PCR, and its TCRdb copy is limited to in-frame clones, with some not included. This sample has 40,000 to 60,000 clones; around 92% occur once, and the top ten carry approximately 0.61%. The material was CD4+ T cells from peripheral blood mononuclear cells, obtained in the third trimester of pregnancy. The chain links TRBV6-1 to TRBJ2-1; unclear D gene. The sequence came from a female donor with multiple sclerosis, enrolled in a pregnancy study. Written as DNA, the CDR3 is TGTGCCAGCAGTCCTATCCGCCTGTTAGACAATGAGCAGTTCTTC. Protein sequence: CASSPIRLLDNEQFF.